The rows below give T cell receptor beta chains drawn from one sample of a study of cytomegalovirus exposure and HLA in healthy donors. Libraries were prepared by immunoSEQ multiplex PCR; TCRdb keeps only in-frame clonotypes and omits some of them. The table lists 150,000 or so clones. Sequencing was done on a sample of PBMCs. The receptors stem from a woman in her 40s in good health and CMV-seropositive. Both conserved end residues are part of each CDR3. D genes are given only for firm matches.

V	J	D	DNA	CDR3
TRBV7-7	TRBJ2-1	TRBD2	TGCGCTAGCAGCCTCTTGCATAGGACTAGCGGCCACAAGGGGGGGAATGAGCAGTTCTTC	CASSLLHRTSGHKGGNEQFF
TRBV4-3	TRBJ1-4	NA	TGCGCCAGCAGCCAAGATGGCGGGGCTGTTGGGGAAAAACTGTTTTTT	CASSQDGGAVGEKLFF
TRBV9	TRBJ2-7	NA	TGTGCCAGCAGCGCTAGGATTGGAGGAGGCTACGAGCAGTACTTC	CASSARIGGGYEQYF
TRBV28	TRBJ2-7	NA	TGTGCCAGCAGTTGGTCCGGGCGGGTAGGCTCCTACGAGCAGTACTTC	CASSWSGRVGSYEQYF
TRBV2	TRBJ2-7	TRBD1	TGTGCCAGCAGTGAAAGGGACAGTGGCGGCGAGCAGTACTTC	CASSERDSGGEQYF
TRBV28	TRBJ1-1	NA	TGTGCCAGCAGTTCACAGGTCCGGGGGGCTGAAGCTTTCTTT	CASSSQVRGAEAFF
TRBV28	TRBJ2-7	TRBD1	TGTGCCAGCAGCCGACAACCGACAGGGCTGGGCGAGCAGTACTTC	CASSRQPTGLGEQYF
TRBV2	TRBJ2-1	NA	TGTGCCAGCAGTGAAGGGAGAGGGCTATACAATGAGCAGTTCTTC	CASSEGRGLYNEQFF
TRBV29-1	TRBJ1-1	TRBD1	TGCAGCGTTGACACAGGGGTCGGTGAAGCTTTCTTT	CSVDTGVGEAFF
TRBV30	TRBJ1-4	NA	TGTGCCTGGAGTTTGAGCGCAACTAATGAAAAACTGTTTTTT	CAWSLSATNEKLFF
TRBV7-3	TRBJ2-2	NA	TGTGCCAGCAGCTTAACAGGCCTAGCGAACACCGGGGAGCTGTTTTTT	CASSLTGLANTGELFF
TRBV7-9	TRBJ2-5	TRBD2	TGTGCCAGCAGCTGGGGGGGAGAAGAGACCCAGTACTTC	CASSWGGEETQYF
TRBV5-1	TRBJ1-1	NA	TGCGCCAGCAGCTTGGATTTCTGGCAGAACACTGAAGCTTTCTTT	CASSLDFWQNTEAFF
TRBV7-3	TRBJ2-2	NA	TGTGCCAGCAGCATAGACAGTAACACCGGGGAGCTGTTTTTT	CASSIDSNTGELFF
TRBV10-1	TRBJ2-3	NA	TGCGCCAGCAGGAGCGGGCAGTGGGATACGCAGTATTTT	CASRSGQWDTQYF
TRBV4-1	TRBJ2-3	TRBD2	TGCGCCAGCAGCCAAGTAGTAGTAGCGGGGTGGGGCACAGATACGCAGTATTTT	CASSQVVVAGWGTDTQYF